This record looks at one T cell receptor (beta chain) sequence and its context. Germline CDR1 SGHAT, CDR2 FQDESV (reference sequence). The V gene end was trimmed by 4 bases and the J gene end by 8 bases; junction bases not matched to a gene: 8. The CDR3 extends over 14 amino acids. Sequencing was done on patients that had shown CD8+CD57+ cell expansion by flow cytometry. Genomic DNA, the template, was used for profiling of the TCR beta VDJ and CDR3. MiXCR, applied by TCRdb to the reads, yields one record per CDR3 protein. The sample yields roughly 170,000 distinct CDR3 sequences, around 50% seen once. The data originate from a study of CD8+CD57+ T cells in acquired aplastic anemia.

This receptor was taken from a human donor with aplastic anemia. This chain uses TRBV11-1 with TRBJ2-1, with 7 bases fitting TRBD2. Sequences were obtained from sorted CD4+, CD8+, or CD8+CD57+ T cells (not recorded which) from PBMCs. CDR3 in amino acids: CASSSPLAADEQFF. CDR3 DNA: TGTGCCAGCAGCTCACCGCTAGCGGCTGATGAGCAGTTCTTC.